The source of this T cell receptor beta chain is a study of blood T cell repertoires in COVID-19. Libraries were prepared by immunoSEQ multiplex PCR; TCRdb keeps only in-frame clonotypes and omits some of them. The sample includes some 230,000 clones, 75% to 90% of them seen just once. Sequencing input: PBMCs or T cells enriched from blood (not recorded which). This receptor was obtained from a woman younger than 30 in a cohort exposed to, infected with or recovered from COVID-19 (not recorded which).

The CDR3 loop is CASSSGQGTYGYTF. CDR3 coding DNA: TGTGCCAGCTCCTCGGGACAGGGGACCTATGGCTACACCTTC. The chain employs TRBV27 and TRBJ1-2, with 10 bases lining up with TRBD1. The ends lost 8 bases at V and 4 bases at J; junction bases unmatched: 7. The CDR3 totals 14 residues. Germline CDR1 and CDR2: MNHEY and SMNVEV (reference sequence).